This T cell receptor beta chain originates from a study of cytomegalovirus exposure and HLA in healthy donors (dated by TCRdb to the late 2010s). General notes on the study: According to an earlier analysis of 587 of the donors, 200 million or so T cells yielded over 90 million unique TCR beta sequences and approximately 300 Gb of sequence data. An early release covering about 600 HLA-typed donors comprised about 300 gigabases of sequencing data and approximately 85 million unique TCR sequences. The genetic ancestry cluster associated with self-reported Caucasian donors included roughly four fifths of the 398 genotyped donors. The study aimed to test whether cataloging public T cell receptors could reveal signatures of past pathogen exposure. The study used immunosequencing to profile the T cell repertoires of some 600 subjects and linked those repertoires to cytomegalovirus serostatus. A separate validation cohort of roughly 130 different subjects was used in addition to the roughly 700-subject first cohort. High-throughput TCR immunosequencing, statistical association of individual TCRs with disease status, and machine learning were combined to predict cytomegalovirus infection status. To study patterns of TCR occurrence, a later analysis re-analyzed previously published TCR beta repertoires from under 750 donors and added high-resolution HLA genotyping. In the later analysis, no new phenotypic data were used to find candidate immune exposures; instead, reliance was placed on TCR beta sequences and their occurrence across donors. In an earlier analysis of over 550 of the donors, high-throughput TCR beta sequencing was used to judge whether each TCR beta V gene segment behaved as functional or pseudogenic. Alongside the repertoire data, information on donor age, sex, ethnicity and CMV serostatus was compiled. A later genetic analysis used genome-wide SNP genotypes for about 60% of the roughly 700 donors, treating that subset as a discovery cohort. Every repertoire in the discovery cohort had been generated on one and the same sequencing platform. Both class I and class II loci were covered by HLA typing, at four-digit resolution. The number of donors typed differed by locus, with about 629-640 for A, B, C, DRB1 and DQB1, more than 500 for DQA1, about 610 for DPA1, and some 470 for DPB1. Several DR-DQ haplotypes were handled as single units for association and clustering, since linkage in the cohort was strong. Across 398 genotyped donors of the cohort, an average of about 220,000 unique TCR beta nucleotide sequences per donor were sequenced, and approximately 17% of those sequences were non-productive.

From the cysteine through the phenylalanine, the CDR3 covers 12 amino acids. CDR3 DNA is the only sequence kept; it has 36 bases, read in frame from the first base. A distance of 11 bases separates the germline ends of V and J, which lose 11 bases and 0 bases respectively. CDR1 SNHLY and CDR2 FYNNEI were looked up in the germline V gene. General conclusions and limits of the study: In a later analysis, several top co-occurrence clusters were reported to appear linked to parvovirus B19, influenza, CMV and Epstein-Barr virus. A later genetic analysis reported fewer N-insertions in productive TCRs among donors in an Asian-associated ancestry cluster than the approximately 700-donor mean. In vitro tests confirmed that a few of the cytomegalovirus-associated TCR beta chains recognize cytomegalovirus antigens. A further reported finding was that TCR beta sequences accurately predicted the HLA-A and HLA-B alleles for most subjects in the first cohort. Compared with equally common non-associated chains, HLA-associated TCR beta chains in a later analysis were more clonally expanded and had lower generation probabilities. Cytomegalovirus status was reported to be diagnosed by the classifier with high specificity and sensitivity in both the original and validation cohorts. Correlated functional status among segregating V segments might be attributable to linkage disequilibrium, but an unknown experimental factor could not be ruled out. The study gave a list of some 150 TCR beta chains associated with cytomegalovirus. The 87-base-pair reads could not distinguish some IMGT-functional V segments, including TRBV6-2 and TRBV6-3, so those segments were excluded. Broadly in line with IMGT annotations, most TCR beta V segments showed up in productive rearrangements about 90% or about 30% of the time in an earlier analysis of 587 of the donors. At a false discovery rate of 0.05, a later analysis linked roughly 17,000 TCR beta sequences to specific HLA alleles. Most CMV-associated TCR beta chains appeared to be HLA-restricted in a later analysis, and the HLA associations seemed to be driven largely by CMV exposure. This cohort had only TCR beta chains sequenced, and the lack of alpha or paired-chain data limited which features could be detected. When HLA alleles, especially DR and DQ, strongly co-occurred, TCR associations were difficult to assign to individual alleles. The only immune exposure information available for the cohort was CMV serostatus. The earlier analysis of approximately 540 of the donors excluded around 17 rarely observed V segments, including chromosome 9 orphons, because counts were too low. A group of highly shared sequence variants was considered likely to be a technical artifact of the sequencing pipeline. A later analysis found that TCR association rates varied across HLA loci, with DRB1 alleles showing the most associated TCRs and HLA-C alleles the fewest. Because HLA typing was missing for some donors at each locus, association tests included only the typed subset. Roughly uniform sequencing depth across donors was assumed in presence/absence analyses, although this assumption may not hold. A later genetic analysis associated a missense DCLRE1C variant with V-gene and J-gene trimming of TCR beta chains, and an independent cohort replicated the association. While some public TCRs were present in many individuals, most TCR sequences turned up only very rarely across donors. The authors suggested that the approach could potentially be generalized to other disease states and immunological phenotypes.

This clone was observed a handful of times. The antigen it recognizes is unknown. No per-base quality is available; no much larger clone lies one base away. The receptor library was made with the immunoSEQ multiplex PCR assay. For the multiplex PCR, a mixture combining 60 forward primers for TCR Vbeta segments and 13 reverse primers for TCR Jbeta segments was used. The CDR3 region of rearranged TCR beta genes was amplified from genomic DNA with a multiplex PCR assay. Amplified TCR beta libraries were sequenced as 87-base-pair reads on the Illumina HiSeq System. As for the authors' bioinformatics: A later analysis counted about 80 million unique TCR beta chains across the 650 to 800 repertoires, and some 12 million of these chains were shared by at least two donors. Raw reads were error-corrected and collapsed into unique sequences by a nearest-neighbor algorithm in which closely related sequences were merged to remove PCR and sequencing errors. V, D and J gene segments were assigned by aligning CDR3 sequences to IMGT reference sequences. Each retained sequence needed at least a six-nucleotide match to both a V gene segment and a J gene segment. Rearrangements were classified as productive when the CDR3 lacked stop codons and remained in frame with V and J, and all other rearrangements were classified as non-productive. Following IMGT convention, CDR3 was defined as the stretch from the second conserved V-encoded cysteine up to the conserved J-encoded phenylalanine. In an earlier analysis of just under 600 of the donors, sequences lacking an unambiguous match to a single V gene segment were excluded. An earlier analysis of some 500 of the donors classified V segments as functional when productive rearrangements were above 56.7% and as segregating when the standard deviation between donors was above 5%. A statistical classification framework was built for diagnosing cytomegalovirus status from the catalog of TCR beta chain sequences. In a later analysis, V and J genes were assigned by comparing TCR nucleotide sequences against IMGT/GENE-DB human TR gene sequences. In a later analysis, CDR3 sequences and most-parsimonious VDJ recombination scenarios were assigned using the TCRdist pipeline. In a later analysis, each TCR beta chain was defined by its CDR3 amino acid sequence together with its V-gene family, and reads lacking a unique V-gene family were excluded. A later analysis removed roughly 590 highly shared, low-generation-probability nucleotide sequences to deal with suspected cross-contamination and a sequencing artifact. For each public chain, a later analysis derived a clonal expansion index from normalized ranks of inferred template counts within each repertoire. A later analysis computed generation probabilities with a VDJ recombination model fitted to out-of-frame rearrangements, and checked the results against IGoR. A later analysis scored TCR-TCR, TCR-HLA and TCR-CMV co-occurrence with hypergeometric tests, applying a repertoire-size bias correction to TCR pairs. In a later analysis, false discovery rates were estimated by permuting HLA or CMV assignments 20 times. In a later analysis, co-occurring TCRs were grouped using DBSCAN, and TCRdist sequence similarity was added for clustering within HLA-allele-positive subsets. For co-occurrence clustering, repertoires with fewer than 30,000 or more than 120,000 public chains were excluded, along with roughly 5 repertoires with anomalous nucleotide sharing. TCRdb provides this immuneACCESS table in a form limited to in-frame rearrangements. Some clones are lacking; in checked studies, under half of them reflect an unresolved V gene, and why the rest are absent is not known. V and J calls and clone size are copied from that table; D and trimming were computed from the DNA. The table for this sample lists about 190,000 clones; more than 85% of them were counted only once. The ten biggest clones cover 1.5% to 2% of the sample.

In total, fewer than 750 healthy bone marrow donors made up the cohort. Cohort members were all nominally healthy when sampled, although unrecorded immune exposures were likely present. The donor was CMV seronegative and belonged to the group of 380 or so seronegative cohort members. Every donor gave a peripheral blood sample, and the peripheral blood mononuclear cells from that sample were used for TCR beta sequencing. Genomic DNA was extracted from the blood cell samples with the Qiagen DNeasy Blood Extraction Kit. The sample taken for sequencing was PBMCs. The chain uses TRBV2 and TRBJ2-7; perhaps TRBD1 is the D gene, with 6 bases matching. This sequence originates from a woman younger than 35 in good health and CMV-seronegative. Here is the DNA: TGTGCCCACAAGGGGGACTCCTACGAGCAGTACTTC. Its translation reads: CAHKGDSYEQYF.